Included here is one T cell receptor (beta chain) sequence, with context. In the source study's methods: Scientists estimated how many nucleated cells there were by amplifying reference gene primers. Clones were sequenced by immunoSEQ multiplex PCR, and TCRdb holds only the in-frame ones, with some missing. The DNA gave D and trimming, while V, J and clone size come from that table. This repertoire shows about 49,000 clones, approximately 85% found once; its top ten account for 14%. The sample is drawn from a study of blood T cell repertoires in COVID-19. Across the study: Donors in the United States, Italy and Spain gave samples during acute or convalescent COVID-19. Sources were T cells, B-cell-depleted T cells, or PBMCs; the material itself was cDNA or gDNA.

The germline V and J ends were trimmed by 6 bases and 0 bases, with 5 bases remaining between them. CDR3 length: 13 residues. Input material: peripheral blood. This TCR was sampled from a human donor in a cohort sampled during active COVID-19. The chain couples TRBV12-3 or TRBV12-4 to TRBJ2-2; D remains unclear. Here the CDR3 reads CASSATNTGELFF. CDR3 bases: TGTGCCAGCAGCGCGACGAACACCGGGGAGCTGTTTTTT.